This is a list of T cell receptor beta chains from one sample in a study of CD8 T cells in Susac syndrome. MiXCR was run by TCRdb on the immunoSEQ multiplex PCR reads, yielding one entry per CDR3 protein. The sample shows some 96,000 distinct CDR3 sequences, roughly 94% of them seen only once. Sequencing was carried out using CD4+ T cells from PBMCs. These TCRs come from a human donor with Susac syndrome. Each CDR3 is given without its conserved first and last residue.

v_call: TRBV7-9
j_call: TRBJ2-5
cdr3_aa: ASSLIGVGETQY

v_call: TRBV5-1
j_call: TRBJ1-4
cdr3_aa: ASSLDINEKLF

v_call: TRBV11-3
j_call: TRBJ2-1
cdr3_aa: ASSLDTNEQF

v_call: TRBV4-1
j_call: TRBJ2-5
cdr3_aa: ASSQVPSGGAGETQY

v_call: TRBV5-1
j_call: TRBJ2-2
cdr3_aa: ASSPGQGYTGELF

v_call: TRBV15
j_call: TRBJ2-7
cdr3_aa: ATSRDGTGYEQY

v_call: TRBV18
j_call: TRBJ2-7
cdr3_aa: ASSPGGVSSGEQY

v_call: TRBV20-1
j_call: TRBJ2-1
cdr3_aa: SAATSYNEQF

v_call: TRBV2
j_call: TRBJ2-7
cdr3_aa: ASRRTGSSYEQY

v_call: TRBV5-1
j_call: TRBJ2-3
cdr3_aa: ASSQILAGGPSDTQY

v_call: TRBV29-1
j_call: TRBJ1-5
cdr3_aa: SFQGGTHQPQH

v_call: TRBV24-1
j_call: TRBJ2-2
cdr3_aa: ATSGRGVTGELF

v_call: TRBV12-3/TRBV12-4
j_call: TRBJ1-1
cdr3_aa: ASSGQGNTEAF

v_call: TRBV20-1
j_call: TRBJ2-3
cdr3_aa: SARSPLAGDRNTQY